Presented here are 10 T cell receptor beta chains from one specimen sequenced in a study of T cell responses to AZD1222 COVID-19 vaccine. Sequencing was performed with immunoSEQ multiplex PCR; in TCRdb, only in-frame clones are kept and a portion is missing. This table has 150,000 to 200,000 clones, around 94% appearing once. The specimen comprised peripheral blood, sampled on day 0 of AZD1222 vaccination. The receptors originated from an adult in good health.

This sequence joins TRBV2 and TRBJ1-2, with TRBD1 identical over 8 bases. V lost 0 bases to trimming and J lost 6 bases; unmatched junction nucleotides: 3. The CDR3 length is 14 residues. The germline V gene encodes CDR1 SNHLY and CDR2 FYNNEI. CDR3: CASSEAQGADGYTF. In DNA form, the CDR3 reads TGTGCCAGCAGTGAAGCGCAGGGGGCAGATGGCTACACCTTC.

This chain uses TRBV6-5 with TRBJ1-1; tentatively, D is TRBD1 (5 bases). V was cut by 1 base and J by 0 bases, with 9 bases left in between. There are 15 residues in the CDR3. Germline lookup yields CDR1 MNHEY and CDR2 SVGAGI. CDR3 coding DNA: TGTGCCAGCAGTTACTACGGGGCACTGAACACTGAAGCTTTCTTT. Translated, it gives CASSYYGALNTEAFF.

The chain has TRBV14 and TRBJ1-2; D is uncertain. Trimming removed 1 base at V and 8 bases at J, with 14 bases between. The CDR3 covers 14 residues. The germline V gene has CDR1 SGHDN and CDR2 FVKESK. DNA of the CDR3: TGTGCCAGCAGCCAAGGGGGTAGAGTAACGGGCTACACCTTC. Protein product: CASSQGGRVTGYTF.

The chain joins TRBV6-1 to TRBJ1-1; D remains ambiguous. Germline-derived CDR1 and CDR2 are MNHNS and SASEGT. V lost 6 bases and J 1 base, leaving 15 bases between the germline ends. The CDR3 sequence is 15 residues long. The CDR3: CASRIPTSKNTEAFF. The CDR3 DNA is TGTGCCAGCAGAATACCAACGTCCAAGAACACTGAAGCTTTCTTT.

V usage is TRBV4-1 and J usage is TRBJ1-5, with D perhaps matching TRBD1 (6 bases). Trimming removed 4 bases from V and 6 bases from J, with 10 bases in between. Germline lookup yields CDR1 MGHRA and CDR2 YSYEKL. CDR3 length equals 13 residues. In DNA form, the CDR3 reads TGCGCCAGCAGCCCTGGGGGGGCTCAGCCCCAGCATTTT. Its translation is CASSPGGAQPQHF.

This chain joins TRBV5-8 and TRBJ1-2; 8 bases fit TRBD1. The CDR3 is 17 residues long. Germline values: CDR1 SGHTS, CDR2 YDEGEE. With 0 bases clipped from V and 4 bases from J, the junction kept 11 bases outside the gene matches. In DNA form, the CDR3 reads TGTGCCAGCAGCTTGGTAGGACAGGGCCCCCAACCCTATGGCTACACCTTC. Translating gives CASSLVGQGPQPYGYTF.

The rearrangement joins TRBV7-2 to TRBJ2-7; D remains ambiguous. The germline gives CDR1 SGHTA, CDR2 FQGNSA. The V gene lost 2 bases and the J gene lost 6 bases, with 2 bases spanning the gap. CDR3 length equals 10 residues. CDR3 sequence reads: CASSLTEQYF. The CDR3 nucleotides read TGTGCCAGCAGCTTAACCGAGCAGTACTTC.

The rearrangement uses TRBV30 and TRBJ1-5; 8 bases align to TRBD1. CDR3 size: 13 residues. The junction had 7 bases not matched to a gene; V was cut back by 5 bases and J by 7 bases. Germline CDR1 GTSNPN, CDR2 SVGIG (reference sequence). Here the CDR3 reads CAWQGAGGQPQHF. For the CDR3, the DNA is TGTGCCTGGCAGGGGGCAGGGGGACAGCCCCAGCATTTT.

This chain joins TRBV5-1 and TRBJ1-2, with 7 bases identical to TRBD1. V shed 3 bases, J shed 0 bases, and the junction held 5 bases outside the gene matches. Germline V gene data show CDR1 as SGHRS and CDR2 as YFSETQ. This CDR3 is 15 amino acids long. This chain's CDR3 is CASSSSGGSNYGYTF. CDR3 DNA: TGCGCCAGCAGCTCGTCAGGGGGTTCTAACTATGGCTACACCTTC.

V is TRBV3-1 (or the pseudogene TRBV3-2) and J is TRBJ1-1; 7 positions match TRBD1. This CDR3 is built from 14 residues. The germline V gene has CDR1 LGHDT and CDR2 YNNKEL (reference sequence). J lost 3 bases, V lost 3 bases, and 4 bases had no gene match. In nucleotides, the CDR3 is TGTGCCAGCAGCCAGTCACAGGGGTACACTGAAGCTTTCTTT. Translating gives CASSQSQGYTEAFF.